Included here is one T cell receptor beta chain sequence, with context. This CDR3 has 15 amino acids. Germline CDR1 and CDR2: SGDLS and YYNGEE. Between the trimmed V and J ends, which lost 3 bases and 1 base, there was a span of 14 bases. The record originates from a study of T-cell reconstitution after alpha-beta-depleted transplantation in children. Using unique molecular identifiers, the investigators prepared the TCRbeta library. TCRdb reprocessed the PCR reads with MiXCR, giving one entry per CDR3 protein. In the table there are more than 250,000 distinct CDR3 sequences, nearly 10% of which are singletons.

The source of this sequence is a human donor who donated a stem cell graft to a child with SCID. This chain uses TRBV9 with TRBJ2-7; D assignment may be TRBD1 or TRBD2 (6 bases each). Specimen: PBMCs from the stem cell graft donor, collected from the stem cell graft. The CDR3 here is CASSALGGSSYEQYF. Here the CDR3 DNA reads TGTGCCAGCAGCGCCCTCGGGGGCTCATCCTACGAGCAGTACTTC.